This passage covers 20 T cell receptor beta chains from one sample sequenced in a study of T cells expressing NK-cell markers. TCRdb re-called the 5' RACE reads and gives one entry per CDR3 protein, without DNA. The sample features about 260,000 distinct CDR3 sequences, with around 0.37% in its top ten. Sequenced: blood T cells: a sorted CD56 or NKG2C T cell subset, CD4+ or CD8+ T cells, or bulk PBMC T cells (not recorded which). Receptors were obtained from a man younger than 35 in good health.

This chain links TRBV6-5 with TRBJ2-5. Germline values: CDR1 MNHEY, CDR2 SVGAGI. The CDR3 is made up of 14 amino acids. This CDR3 reads CASSYRQPGETQYF.

V is TRBV28 and J is TRBJ2-1; the D gene TCRdb calls, TRBD1, cannot be checked with no DNA. Per the germline V gene, CDR1 is MDHEN and CDR2 is SYDVKM. This CDR3 comprises 15 residues. This CDR3 is CASSSGTGAYNEQFF.

J is TRBJ1-1 and V is TRBV15. CDR1 is LNHNV, CDR2 YYDKDF, per germline (reference sequence). CDR3 length equals 16 residues. CDR3 residues: CATSRDEGRMNTEAFF.

V gene TRBV18 combines with J gene TRBJ1-1. This CDR3 contains 14 residues. Germline lookup yields CDR1 KGHSH and CDR2 LQKENI. CDR3 sequence: CASSPTRENTEAFF.

The chain has TRBV29-1 and TRBJ1-2. The CDR3 runs to 13 residues. Per germline, CDR1 SQVTM and CDR2 ANQGSEA. CDR3 sequence: CSVGEDGRRGYTF. Complete variable domain (other parts from reference TRBV29-1 and TRBJ1-2): SAVISQKPSRDICQRGTSLTIQCQVDSQVTMMFWYRQQPGQSLTLIATANQGSEATYESGFVIDKFPISRPNLTFSTLTVSNMSPEDSSIYLCSVGEDGRRGYTFGSGTRLTVV.

This chain links TRBV24-1 with TRBJ1-4; checking the TCRdb D call of TRBD1 is not possible without DNA. Germline loops: CDR1 KGHDR, CDR2 SFDVKD. CDR3 size: 17 residues. CDR3 sequence: CATSDSRGERTNEKLFF.

This sequence joins TRBV20-1 and TRBJ2-1. Germline V lookup: CDR1 DFQATT, CDR2 SNEGSKA (reference sequence). The CDR3 totals 15 residues. The CDR3: CSASVDTANYNEQFF.

J is TRBJ1-2 and V is TRBV20-1. CDR1 is DFQATT and CDR2 is SNEGSKA in the germline V gene (reference sequence). The CDR3 extends over 12 amino acids. The CDR3 protein is CSANGWGAGYTF.

The rearrangement uses TRBV7-8 and TRBJ1-1. CDR1 is SGHVS and CDR2 is FQNEAQ in the germline V gene. The CDR3 has 12 amino acids. CDR3 protein: CASSGEGAEAFF.

The V and J genes are TRBV20-1 and TRBJ2-1; no DNA is available, so the TRBD1 call from TCRdb remains unchecked. The CDR3 is 14 residues long. Germline V gene sequence: CDR1 DFQATT, CDR2 SNEGSKA (reference sequence). The CDR3: CSARTDLSYNEQFF.

The V gene is TRBV5-1, the J gene TRBJ2-3; TCRdb's D call, TRBD2, is unchecked because there is no DNA. The germline V gene encodes CDR1 SGHRS and CDR2 YFSETQ. This CDR3 spans 15 amino acids. The CDR3 region is CASSPAGGPGDTQYF.

The rearrangement joins TRBV12-3 or TRBV12-4 to TRBJ2-6; TCRdb outputs TRBD1, but without DNA this stays unchecked. The CDR3 is 19 amino acids. The CDR3 sequence is CASSLPGQGQSSGANVLTF.

The chain employs TRBV15 and TRBJ1-1. The CDR3 is 13 amino acids. Germline V gene data show CDR1 as LNHNV and CDR2 as YYDKDF (reference sequence). CDR3 sequence: CATSRDRGAEAFF.

V is TRBV2 and J is TRBJ1-6. Germline CDR1 and CDR2: SNHLY and FYNNEI. The CDR3 is 14 amino acids. The CDR3 reads CASSETQAISPLHF.

The chain links TRBV12-3 or TRBV12-4 to TRBJ2-1; the D call from TCRdb, TRBD1, cannot be confirmed without DNA. CDR3 length: 15 amino acids. CDR3 in amino acids: CASSQRDSPYNEQFF.

This chain uses TRBV4-3 with TRBJ1-4; the TCRdb D gene call, TRBD1, has no DNA to confirm it. The V gene's germline CDR1 is LGHNA and CDR2 YSLEER. The CDR3 has 16 residues. The CDR3 sequence is CASSQGQGAQGEKLFF.

The chain is built from TRBV6-5 and TRBJ2-1; TCRdb outputs TRBD1, but without DNA this stays unchecked. There are 16 residues in the CDR3. Germline V gives CDR1 MNHEY, CDR2 SVGAGI. CDR3: CASSHRGRSSYNEQFF.

This rearrangement joins TRBV20-1 to TRBJ1-1; TCRdb's D gene call, TRBD1, goes unchecked for lack of DNA. The CDR3 is made up of 14 amino acids. Germline values: CDR1 DFQATT, CDR2 SNEGSKA (reference sequence). This CDR3 reads CSARDLGGGTEAFF.

The rearrangement joins TRBV28 to TRBJ2-1; TCRdb reports TRBD2, a call that lacks DNA to check it against. The CDR3 is 15 residues long. The V gene's germline CDR1 is MDHEN and CDR2 SYDVKM. CDR3 protein: CASSLPGSGNNEQFF.

V usage is TRBV6-2 or TRBV6-3 and J usage is TRBJ1-6; as DNA is missing, the TRBD1 call by TCRdb cannot be tested. In germline, CDR1 is MNHEY, CDR2 SVGEGT. This CDR3 comprises 13 residues. Here the CDR3 reads CACKGRTNSPLHF.